These T cell receptor beta chains were read from a single sample in a study of blood T cell repertoires in COVID-19. The protocol was immunoSEQ multiplex PCR, while the TCRdb copy is restricted to in-frame clones and leaves out a portion. The table has about 140,000 clones, 75% to 90% seen once; the top ten hold 3.5% to 4%. Sequencing used peripheral blood. All receptors come from a man between 65 and 85 years old who had recovered from COVID-19. Each CDR3 is given without its conserved first and last residue.

11 | TRBV5-1 | ASSLFPAGTLY
15 | TRBV23-1 | ASSGTGGAGRKSPLH
15 | TRBV6-6 | ASSPTTGQGDAGKLF
12 | TRBV7-3 | ASSAKQNTGELF
17 | TRBV28 | ASRPGQGISRYSNQPQH
13 | TRBV6-5 | ASSPETLATDTQY
11 | TRBV18 | ASSPTESYEQY
12 | TRBV2 | ASSEGTGGHEQY
14 | TRBV11-3 | ASSLRAGVNTGELF
9 | TRBV20-1 | SARQSYGYT
13 | TRBV4-1 | ASSQPRTSGYEQY
11 | TRBV6-6 | ASSRTGREGYT
12 | TRBV15 | ATSRDRSNQPQH
14 | TRBV19 | ASSRRAGDTNQPQH
15 | TRBV28 | ASRETGGGIWNDGYT
12 | TRBV10-1 | ASSKGQGVDEAF
13 | TRBV6-2/TRBV6-3 | ASSLPGSSSDTQY
15 | TRBV30 | AWSVIPGWMKNTEAF
13 | TRBV5-6 | ASSLVSGTTGELF
16 | TRBV7-8 | ASSISFGLAGGSDTQY
13 | TRBV30 | AWRMREARTGELF
11 | TRBV23-1 | ASTSGTRETQY
10 | TRBV27 | ASSSAGGHET
13 | TRBV11-2 | ASSFSGRRTDTQY
12 | TRBV7-2 | ASSFGLAGSEQF
12 | TRBV29-1 | SVEDLGSLGEQY
10 | TRBV23-1 | ASSRDSGEQY
14 | TRBV19 | ASRKAGGLNTGELF
9 | TRBV24-1 | ATSAADTQY
15 | TRBV2 | ASSEAGSTSYYNEQF
14 | TRBV7-8 | ASSLGSNYGEETQY
12 | TRBV19 | ASTTGGSTDTQY
13 | TRBV5-1 | ASSFRDRATDTQY
16 | TRBV5-1 | ASSSRPGQGDYGYGYT
15 | TRBV19 | ASSIDGTSGSWKTQY
16 | TRBV18 | ASSPSTSWTSGFNEQF
13 | TRBV5-1 | ASSPGLAARETQY
11 | TRBV10-3 | AISEYRDQPQH
13 | TRBV6-6 | ASSQTAPTYNEQF
12 | TRBV9 | ASSSGGENQPQH
15 | TRBV5-6 | ASSFFPRGVPTYEQY
15 | TRBV4-1 | ASSQVHIGLLTDTQY
15 | TRBV5-1 | ASSVAGTGRTSGELF
9 | TRBV5-8 | ASSLYNEQY
16 | TRBV3-1/TRBV3-2 | ASSQDGTGSWGSRGYT
11 | TRBV2 | ASRPDRVGELF
13 | TRBV5-6 | ASSATPAGAYEQY
12 | TRBV4-1 | ASSQFSPGQTQF
11 | TRBV15 | ATSRELKQPQH
15 | TRBV14 | ASSPWPGTSKADTQY
12 | TRBV10-3 | AIRKAGGSGELF
15 | TRBV19 | ASSTPGTGGVVYGYT